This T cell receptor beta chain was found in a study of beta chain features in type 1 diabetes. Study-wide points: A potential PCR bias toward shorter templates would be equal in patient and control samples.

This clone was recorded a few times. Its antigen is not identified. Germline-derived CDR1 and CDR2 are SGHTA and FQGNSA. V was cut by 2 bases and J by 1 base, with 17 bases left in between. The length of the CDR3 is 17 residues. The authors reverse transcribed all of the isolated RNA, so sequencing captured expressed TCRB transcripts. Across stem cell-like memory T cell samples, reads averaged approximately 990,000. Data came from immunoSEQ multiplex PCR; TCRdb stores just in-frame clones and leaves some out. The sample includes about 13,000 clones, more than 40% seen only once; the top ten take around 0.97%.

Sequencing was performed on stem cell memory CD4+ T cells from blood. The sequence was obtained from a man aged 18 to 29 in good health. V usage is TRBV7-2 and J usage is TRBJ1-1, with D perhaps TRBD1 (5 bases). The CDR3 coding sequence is TGTGCCAGCAGCTTATATCCCGGTCAGGGTGAGAACACTGAAGCTTTCTTT. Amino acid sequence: CASSLYPGQGENTEAFF.